These 28 T cell receptor beta chains originate from one sample sequenced in a study of blood T cell repertoires in COVID-19. TCRdb's table, derived via immunoSEQ multiplex PCR, lists solely in-frame clones and lacks some. Here the sample spans about 56,000 clones, 89% being singletons. The sequenced sample consisted of peripheral blood. These receptors all come from a woman between 55 and 75 years old with COVID-19, enrolled during active disease.

V gene TRBV6-6 combines with J gene TRBJ1-1; TRBD1 is a possible D gene (5 bases). The CDR3 is 15 amino acids. V was pared by 0 bases and J by 13 bases, with 21 bases between. Germline-derived CDR1 and CDR2 are MNHNY and SVGAGI (reference sequence). CDR3 sequence (DNA): TGTGCCAGCAGTTACTCTCTACAAATATCGACCGGGGGTTTCTTT. It yields the protein CASSYSLQISTGGFF.

V usage is TRBV12-3 or TRBV12-4 and J usage is TRBJ2-5; weak D call: TRBD2 (6 bases). V was cut by 6 bases and J by 5 bases, with 13 bases left in between. This CDR3 comprises 13 residues. CDR3 in amino acids: CASRKTSWETQYF. CDR3 nucleotide sequence: TGTGCCAGCAGAAAGACTAGTTGGGAGACCCAGTACTTC.

The chain uses TRBV4-1 and TRBJ1-5; D might be TRBD1 (6 bases). Between the trimmed V and J ends, which lost 0 bases and 0 bases, there was a span of 24 bases. This CDR3 comprises 21 residues. Per germline, CDR1 MGHRA and CDR2 YSYEKL. CDR3 nucleotide sequence: TGCGCCAGCAGCCAAGATTGGGGGCACAGCCAAAGGACCGATAGCAATCAGCCCCAGCATTTT. Translation gives CASSQDWGHSQRTDSNQPQHF.

The CDR3 coding sequence is TGTGCCAGCAGCCAAGCTTCCCTAGGCGGGCTTGAGACCCAGTACTTC. Translating gives CASSQASLGGLETQYF. The chain is built from TRBV3-1 (or the pseudogene TRBV3-2) and TRBJ2-5; D is possibly TRBD2 (5 bases). Germline lookup yields CDR1 LGHDT and CDR2 YNNKEL (reference sequence). Deletions cut 1 base from V and 5 bases from J, with 17 bases between. The CDR3 is 16 residues long.

V gene TRBV19 combines with J gene TRBJ2-5; perhaps TRBD2 as D (6 bases). V was clipped by 2 bases and J by 2 bases, with 6 bases between them. This CDR3 has 13 amino acids. CDR1 and CDR2 from the germline V gene are LNHDA and SQIVND (reference sequence). The CDR3, as DNA: TGTGCCAGTAGTATACGGGGGCAAGAGACCCAGTACTTC. Encoded protein: CASSIRGQETQYF.

The chain joins TRBV4-1 to TRBJ2-5; 11 nucleotides line up with TRBD2. The trim removed 2 bases at V and 1 base at J, leaving 6 bases unmatched. There are 17 residues in the CDR3. CDR1 is MGHRA, CDR2 YSYEKL, per germline. The CDR3 reads CASSQPAGTSGQETQYF. CDR3 DNA sequence: TGCGCCAGCAGCCAACCCGCCGGGACTAGCGGCCAAGAGACCCAGTACTTC.

This clone has a handful of counts. V is TRBV10-2 and J is TRBJ2-3, with D possibly TRBD1 on 6 matching bases. The CDR3 totals 14 residues. In germline, CDR1 is WSHSY, CDR2 SAAADI. Trimming took off 6 bases at V and 3 bases at J, with 13 bases between the two ends. The CDR3 DNA sequence: TGCGCCAGCAGGCCAGGGGCTGGGACAGATACGCAGTATTTT. This sequence encodes CASRPGAGTDTQYF.

In its sample, this clone was seen once. The chain combines TRBV10-3 with TRBJ2-2, with D possibly TRBD2 on 5 matching bases. This CDR3 comprises 13 residues. Germline V gives CDR1 ENHRY, CDR2 SYGVKD. The V end was cut by 6 bases, the J end by 7 bases, with 12 bases between. CDR3 region: CAIRKDGGGELFF. In nucleotides, the CDR3 is TGTGCCATCAGGAAGGACGGAGGCGGGGAGCTGTTTTTT.

The chain joins TRBV5-1 to TRBJ2-6; D not certain. The V and J ends lost 5 bases and 0 bases respectively, with 9 bases between them. The CDR3 sequence is 15 residues long. CDR1 SGHRS and CDR2 YFSETQ come from the germline V gene. CDR3 in amino acids: CASSGPNSGANVLTF. The DNA for the CDR3 is TGCGCCAGCAGTGGGCCGAACTCTGGGGCCAACGTCCTGACTTTC. Full variable domain (missing parts from reference TRBV5-1 and TRBJ2-6): KAGVTQTPRYLIKTRGQQVTLSCSPISGHRSVSWYQQTPGQGLQFLFEYFSETQRNKGNFPGRFSGRQFSNSRSEMNVSTLELGDSALYLCASSGPNSGANVLTFGAGSRLTVL.

Only a few counts were recorded for this clone. As DNA, the CDR3 is TGTGCCATCACCCCCCGGGAGGAGACCGGGGAGCTGTTTTTT. Its protein is CAITPREETGELFF. The V gene is TRBV10-3, the J gene TRBJ2-2; 7 nucleotides agree with TRBD2. V dropped 7 bases and J dropped 5; count of bases not matched to a gene: 7. From germline, CDR1 is ENHRY and CDR2 SYGVKD. The CDR3 has 14 amino acids.

The chain recombines TRBV27 with TRBJ1-5; 8 nucleotides match TRBD1. J gave up 1 base and V 6 bases, and 5 bases lay outside the gene matches. CDR1 and CDR2 from the germline V gene are MNHEY and SMNVEV (reference sequence). The CDR3 totals 15 residues. This chain's CDR3 is CASRLQGGSNQPQHF. CDR3 coding DNA: TGTGCCAGCAGATTACAGGGGGGAAGCAATCAGCCCCAGCATTTT.

This chain connects TRBV19 to TRBJ2-6, with a possible D match to TRBD1 (6 bases). V lost 6 bases, J lost 0 bases, and 15 bases lay in between. The CDR3 totals 17 residues. CDR1 is LNHDA and CDR2 is SQIVND in the germline V gene (reference sequence). The CDR3 DNA reads as TGTGCCAGTAGCCCCCGGACAGTCCGCTCTGGGGCCAACGTCCTGACTTTC. Translation gives CASSPRTVRSGANVLTF.

The chain uses TRBV19 and TRBJ1-4; D might be TRBD1 (6 bases). This CDR3 contains 15 residues. The germline V gene has CDR1 LNHDA and CDR2 SQIVND (reference sequence). Trimming cost V 4 bases and J 5 bases, with 14 bases left between them. The CDR3 region is CASSNRKDSNEKLFF. DNA of the CDR3: TGTGCCAGTAGTAATAGAAAGGACAGCAATGAAAAACTGTTTTTT.

The chain links TRBV9 to TRBJ2-7; weak D call: TRBD2 (5 bases). Germline-derived CDR1 and CDR2 are SGDLS and YYNGEE. The CDR3 length is 13 residues. The V and J ends lost 4 bases and 6 bases respectively, with 14 bases between them. The CDR3 here is CASSTTRAAEQYF. CDR3 bases: TGTGCCAGCAGCACCACCAGAGCGGCCGAGCAGTACTTC.

The count of this clone is one. In DNA, the CDR3 is TGTGCCAGCTCACCCATCTCGGGGGTCCACGAGCAGTACTTC. It encodes CASSPISGVHEQYF. The V and J genes are TRBV18 and TRBJ2-7; a possible D gene is TRBD2 (6 bases). The germline V gene has CDR1 KGHSH and CDR2 LQKENI. The CDR3 sequence is 14 residues long. V lost 3 bases and J lost 5, with 14 bases in between.

This clone was counted between two and nine times. V is TRBV3-1 (or the pseudogene TRBV3-2) and J is TRBJ1-4; perhaps TRBD1 as D (6 bases). The germline V gene has CDR1 LGHDT and CDR2 YNNKEL (reference sequence). This CDR3 is built from 14 residues. The germline V and J ends were trimmed by 4 bases and 8 bases, with 14 bases remaining between them. CDR3 in DNA: TGTGCCAGCAGCCTGCAACAGGGTCGGGAAAAACTGTTTTTT. Residues: CASSLQQGREKLFF.

This chain joins TRBV9 and TRBJ2-7, with 9 bases that match TRBD1. Unmatched junction bases numbered 9, after V lost 3 bases and J lost 5 bases. This CDR3 region has 15 residues. Per the germline V gene, CDR1 is SGDLS and CDR2 is YYNGEE. Here the CDR3 reads CASSAGGQGSDEQYF. CDR3 sequence (DNA): TGTGCCAGCAGCGCAGGGGGACAGGGTAGCGACGAGCAGTACTTC.

The V and J genes are TRBV7-9 and TRBJ2-7, with D perhaps matching TRBD1 (7 bases). The CDR3 sequence is 13 residues long. Trimming pared 5 bases from V and 2 bases from J, leaving 10 bases between. The germline CDR1 and CDR2 sequences are SEHNR and FQNEAQ (reference sequence). CDR3 coding DNA: TGTGCCAGCAGCGCAGGGGGGCCCTACGAGCAGTACTTC. It specifies CASSAGGPYEQYF.

The CDR3 bases are TGTGCCTGGGGGGGACAGGGGTGGAATCAGCCCCAGCATTTT. Protein sequence: CAWGGQGWNQPQHF. The V call is TRBV30, the J call TRBJ1-5; 10 nucleotides match TRBD1. This CDR3 contains 14 residues. J was trimmed by 4 bases and V by 5 bases; bases with no gene match: 5. CDR1 is GTSNPN and CDR2 is SVGIG in the germline V gene (reference sequence).

This chain links TRBV30 with TRBJ2-7; TRBD1 matches 8 bases. The CDR3 is made up of 13 amino acids. V was clipped by 8 bases and J by 1 base; unmatched bases: 7. The germline V gene has CDR1 GTSNPN and CDR2 SVGIG (reference sequence). This chain's CDR3 is CARSNRGSYEQYF. The CDR3 region has the DNA TGTGCCAGAAGCAACAGGGGGTCCTACGAGCAGTACTTC.

This chain links TRBV18 with TRBJ1-5; possible D gene TRBD1, 5 bases. The CDR3 covers 12 residues. Trimming removed 3 bases from V and 5 bases from J, with 5 bases in between. CDR1 is KGHSH and CDR2 is LQKENI in the germline V gene. DNA for the CDR3: TGTGCCAGCTCACCGGGGCATCAGCCCCAGCATTTT. Amino acid sequence: CASSPGHQPQHF.

The CDR3 nucleotides are TGTGCCAGCAGCCTGAGGCCCGGCCCCTACGAGCAGTACTTC. Protein sequence: CASSLRPGPYEQYF. The rearrangement links TRBV27 to TRBJ2-7; D remains unclear. V gave up 6 bases and J gave up 2 bases, with 14 bases separating them. CDR3 length: 14 residues. Germline V gene lookup returns CDR1 MNHEY and CDR2 SMNVEV (reference sequence).

Comment on this clone: Additional DNA sequences in this sample encode the identical CDR3. This chain links TRBV4-1 with TRBJ2-7, with TRBD2 identical over 8 bases. Germline CDR1 and CDR2: MGHRA and YSYEKL. The junction had 4 bases not matched to a gene; V was cut back by 5 bases and J by 4 bases. This CDR3 has 13 residues. The CDR3 protein is CASSRTSSYEQYF. The CDR3, as DNA: TGCGCCAGCAGCAGGACTAGCTCTTACGAGCAGTACTTC.

This chain uses TRBV6-2 or TRBV6-3 with TRBJ2-2; the D gene is possibly TRBD2 (5 bases). In germline, CDR1 is MNHEY, CDR2 SVGEGT. The CDR3 consists of 15 residues. The ends were cut back, 2 bases at V and 4 bases at J, with 11 bases in the middle. The CDR3 bases are TGTGCCAGCAGTTACGAGGGCAGCTTCACCGGGGAGCTGTTTTTT. Amino acid sequence: CASSYEGSFTGELFF.

This clone was detected a few times. V and J are TRBV4-1 and TRBJ2-5, with 8 bases lining up with TRBD2. Per germline, CDR1 MGHRA and CDR2 YSYEKL. This CDR3 comprises 16 residues. V lost 3 bases to trimming and J lost 0 bases; unmatched junction nucleotides: 6. The CDR3 DNA follows: TGCGCCAGCAGCCAGTCCTCGGGACTAGACCAAGAGACCCAGTACTTC. Encoded protein: CASSQSSGLDQETQYF.

The chain has TRBV30 and TRBJ2-3; no clear D gene. With 5 bases removed from V and 0 bases from J, the gap between germline ends came to 6 bases. Germline V CDR1 and CDR2: GTSNPN, SVGIG (reference sequence). The CDR3 sequence is 12 residues long. CDR3: CAWALSTDTQYF. As DNA, the CDR3 is TGTGCCTGGGCCCTTAGCACAGATACGCAGTATTTT. The entire variable domain, with the rest obtained from reference TRBV30 and TRBJ2-3, is as follows: SQTIHQWPATLVQPVGSPLSLECTVEGTSNPNLYWYRQAAGRGLQLLFYSVGIGQISSEVPQNLSASRPQDRQFILSSKKLLLSDSGFYLCAWALSTDTQYFGPGTRLTVL.

The V and J genes are TRBV5-1 and TRBJ2-7, with D perhaps TRBD2 (7 bases). The CDR3 runs to 13 residues. The V gene's germline CDR1 is SGHRS and CDR2 YFSETQ. V shed 4 bases and J shed 4 bases, with 12 bases lying between them. The CDR3 sequence: CASSGEGTYEQYF. In DNA form, the CDR3 reads TGCGCCAGCAGCGGGGAGGGGACATACGAGCAGTACTTC.

The rearrangement joins TRBV5-1 to TRBJ1-1; a possible D gene is TRBD1 (6 bases). The CDR3 totals 12 residues. Germline-derived CDR1 and CDR2 are SGHRS and YFSETQ. V was trimmed by 4 bases and J by 6 bases, leaving 10 bases between them. CDR3 DNA sequence: TGCGCCAGCAGCCAGGACAGAGCTGAAGCTTTCTTT. Translating it yields CASSQDRAEAFF.